This T cell receptor (beta chain) stems from a study of CD8 T cells in ankylosing spondylitis. Overall study findings and caveats: Ankylosing spondylitis blood appeared to be characterized by a TCR beta motif of several highly homologous variants.

TCRdb reprocessed the 5' RACE reads via MiXCR and lists one record per CDR3 protein. The profile shows roughly 440,000 distinct CDR3 sequences, over 15% of them singletons. Concerning this clonotype itself: Its antigen is not known.

The CDR3 loop spans 13 amino acids. V was trimmed by 2 bases and J by 8 bases, leaving 10 bases between them. CDR1 and CDR2 (germline): MDHEN, SYDVKM. This clonotype was sampled from a male donor with ankylosing spondylitis. The source material was blood, either unsorted or a sorted T cell fraction (not recorded which). This chain uses TRBV28 with TRBJ2-1; TRBD2 is a possible D gene (6 bases). The CDR3 DNA reads TGTGCCAGCAGTTTACCCAAGCGGGATGAGCAGTTCTTC. Its protein product is CASSLPKRDEQFF.